This T cell receptor (beta chain) was obtained from a study of CD8+CD57+ T cells in acquired aplastic anemia. Overall study: Isolated CD4+ and CD8+ cells, once sorted, yielded DNA averaging around 3.3 ug.

Using genomic DNA as the template, TCR beta VDJ and CDR3 profiling was carried out. TCRdb fed the reads into MiXCR, producing one record per CDR3 protein. The data contain about 290,000 distinct CDR3 sequences, roughly 59% of them singletons. With 7 bases removed from V and 4 bases from J, the gap between germline ends came to 20 bases. This CDR3 contains 15 residues. CDR1 is WNHNN, CDR2 SYGVQD, per germline (reference sequence). A note on this clonotype: Its cognate antigen is unknown.

Findings of the study overall: Comparison of patients with controls identified twenty-nine shared CD8+ CDR3 sequences.

All sequencing subjects had displayed CD8+CD57+ cell expansion on flow cytometry. Severe acquired aplastic anemia was diagnosed in all patients. The J gene is TRBJ2-7, the V gene TRBV10-1; a weak D match, TRBD2 (7 bases). The material sequenced was sorted CD4+, CD8+, or CD8+CD57+ T cells (not recorded which) from PBMCs. The receptor was derived from a human donor with aplastic anemia. Here the CDR3 reads CASTWGGGLRYEQYF. Written as DNA, the CDR3 is TGCGCCAGCACCTGGGGGGGGGGGCTTAGGTACGAGCAGTACTTC.